A single sample gave rise to the 27 T cell receptor beta chains below, sequenced in a study of blood T cells in healthy people across ages. The use of a sample-barcoded 5' primer and a J-beta primer mix characterized a second PCR of roughly 6 to 11 cycles. MiXCR, run by TCRdb on the 5' RACE reads, gives a single entry per CDR3 protein. The sample holds about 680,000 distinct CDR3 sequences, around 48% seen once. The specimen sequenced was blood. The receptors were sampled from a woman aged 55-75 years in good health.

The chain carries TRBV11-2 and TRBJ2-1, with 8 bases identical to TRBD2. V was clipped by 1 base and J by 8 bases; unmatched bases: 10. The CDR3 extends over 16 amino acids. Germline V gives CDR1 SGHAT, CDR2 FQNNGV. CDR3 DNA: TGTGCCAGCAGCTTAGGTCCCGGACTAGCTGGCTATGAGCAGTTCTTC. Translation gives CASSLGPGLAGYEQFF.

The V and J genes are TRBV30 and TRBJ2-5; weak D call: TRBD1 (5 bases). The CDR3 has 14 residues. Trimming took 2 bases from V and 3 from J, leaving 13 bases between them. Looked up from germline, CDR1 is GTSNPN and CDR2 is SVGIG (reference sequence). DNA for the CDR3: TGTGCCTGGAGTCGAAAAGCAGGGAAAGAGACCCAGTACTTC. Translated: CAWSRKAGKETQYF. Supplemented by reference TRBV30 and TRBJ2-5, the full variable domain reads SQTIHQWPATLVQPVGSPLSLECTVEGTSNPNLYWYRQAAGRGLQLLFYSVGIGQISSEVPQNLSASRPQDRQFILSSKKLLLSDSGFYLCAWSRKAGKETQYFGPGTRLLVL.

The chain links TRBV29-1 to TRBJ1-4; 7 nucleotides agree with TRBD1. The J segment lost 4 bases and the V segment lost 5 bases, leaving 10 bases of the junction unmatched. Germline CDR1 SQVTM, CDR2 ANQGSEA. This CDR3 contains 15 residues. As DNA, the CDR3 is TGCAGCGTTCACGTCCCGGGACAGAGTAATGAAAAACTGTTTTTT. It encodes CSVHVPGQSNEKLFF. Using reference TRBV29-1 and TRBJ1-4 for the parts outside the CDR3, the full variable domain is SAVISQKPSRDICQRGTSLTIQCQVDSQVTMMFWYRQQPGQSLTLIATANQGSEATYESGFVIDKFPISRPNLTFSTLTVSNMSPEDSSIYLCSVHVPGQSNEKLFFGSGTQLSVL.

The chain carries TRBV27 and TRBJ2-5; TRBD2 matches at 7 bases. The V gene's germline CDR1 is MNHEY and CDR2 SMNVEV (reference sequence). This CDR3 comprises 12 residues. The V gene end was trimmed by 11 bases and the J gene end by 3 bases; junction bases not matched to a gene: 6. The DNA of the CDR3 is TGTGCCTCTGGGGGGGTCAAAGAGACCCAGTACTTC. Amino acids: CASGGVKETQYF.

The rearrangement links TRBV29-1 to TRBJ2-1, with 9 positions matching TRBD2. The CDR3 is 14 amino acids. Germline V lookup: CDR1 SQVTM, CDR2 ANQGSEA. The junction had 4 bases not matched to a gene; V was cut back by 1 base and J by 6 bases. CDR3 in DNA: TGCAGCGTTGAAGGCGGGAGGGATGTCAATGAGCAGTTCTTC. This codes for CSVEGGRDVNEQFF.

This clonotype has at least ten counts. J is TRBJ1-4 and V is TRBV7-2; the D is unclear. The CDR3 length is 14 residues. V was shortened by 1 base and J by 5 bases, with 8 bases between the two germline ends. Germline-derived CDR1 and CDR2 are SGHTA and FQGNSA. The CDR3 nucleotides read TGTGCCAGCAGCTTAGGGGGAGGGAATGAAAAACTGTTTTTT. It codes for CASSLGGGNEKLFF.

The rearrangement joins TRBV3-1 to TRBJ1-1; D gene uncertain. V lost 0 bases and J lost 1, with 6 bases in between. The germline V gene has CDR1 LGHDT and CDR2 YNNKEL (reference sequence). The CDR3 length is 14 residues. The CDR3: CASSQDNGNTEAFF. The CDR3 DNA sequence: TGTGCCAGCAGCCAAGATAACGGGAACACTGAAGCTTTCTTT.

V and J are TRBV5-4 and TRBJ2-3; perhaps TRBD2 as D (6 bases). This CDR3 has 14 amino acids. Trimming stripped 2 bases from V and 3 bases from J, with 10 bases between. Germline CDR1 is SGHNT and CDR2 is YYREEE (reference sequence). CDR3 nucleotide sequence: TGTGCCAGCAGCTTACTAGCTACAACAGATACGCAGTATTTT. Translating gives CASSLLATTDTQYF.

The rearrangement links TRBV2 to TRBJ2-7; TRBD1 matches at 7 bases. The CDR3 contains 12 residues. With 8 bases clipped from V and 1 base from J, the junction kept 2 bases outside the gene matches. The germline V gene has CDR1 SNHLY and CDR2 FYNNEI. The CDR3 DNA reads TGTGCCAGCGGGACAGTTTCCTACGAGCAGTACTTC. Protein product: CASGTVSYEQYF.

This chain joins TRBV5-6 and TRBJ2-5; perhaps TRBD1 as D (5 bases). The CDR3 is 16 amino acids. Trimming pared 2 bases from V and 0 bases from J, leaving 14 bases between. Germline values: CDR1 SGHDT, CDR2 YYEEEE. CDR3 in amino acids: CASSLGDSGYQETQYF. DNA of the CDR3: TGTGCCAGCAGCTTAGGGGATTCAGGGTACCAAGAGACCCAGTACTTC.

This clonotype was picked up many times. The genes are TRBV9 and TRBJ2-7; D remains unclear. CDR1 and CDR2 (germline): SGDLS, YYNGEE. V lost 3 bases and J lost 2, with 9 bases in between. CDR3 length: 13 amino acids. The CDR3 region is CASSAGDAYEQYF. The CDR3 DNA reads as TGTGCCAGCAGCGCCGGAGATGCCTACGAGCAGTACTTC.

The chain joins TRBV6-2 or TRBV6-3 to TRBJ2-7, with 14 bases identical to TRBD2. CDR3 length: 16 amino acids. V dropped 5 bases and J dropped 3; count of bases not matched to a gene: 6. CDR1 is MNHEY, CDR2 SVGEGT, per germline. The DNA for the CDR3 is TGTGCCAGCAGTACGCGGGGACTAGCGGGAGTCTACGAGCAGTACTTC. This sequence encodes CASSTRGLAGVYEQYF.

The rearrangement joins TRBV12-3 or TRBV12-4 to TRBJ1-5; D is unresolved. The CDR3 spans 12 residues. Trimming removed 7 bases from V and 1 base from J, with 5 bases in between. The CDR3 region has the DNA TGTGCCAGCAAAGGCAGCAATCAGCCCCAGCATTTT. It translates to CASKGSNQPQHF.

To note about this clonotype: At one end the junction does not follow the germline gene, possibly because of a read error. This sequence joins TRBV29-1 and TRBJ2-5; D is perhaps TRBD1 or TRBD2 (5 bases each). The length of the CDR3 is 10 residues. CDR1 SQVTM and CDR2 ANQGSEA come from the germline V gene. CDR3 bases: TGCAGCGTTGAGGAGGTCAGGGTCAACTTC. Protein product: CSVEEVRVNF.

There are a few counts of this clonotype. The J gene is TRBJ2-2, the V gene TRBV4-3, with TRBD1 matching 10 bases. There are 16 residues in the CDR3. After removal of 4 bases from V and 0 bases from J, the junction contained 2 bases not matched to a gene. Germline V CDR1 and CDR2: LGHNA, YSLEER. DNA for the CDR3: TGCGCCAGCAGCCGTGGACAGGGGGCGAACACCGGGGAGCTGTTTTTT. As protein: CASSRGQGANTGELFF.

This sequence joins TRBV28 and TRBJ2-4; no definite D call. Per the germline V gene, CDR1 is MDHEN and CDR2 is SYDVKM. Trimming took 1 base from V and 0 from J, leaving 7 bases between them. The CDR3 extends over 15 amino acids. The CDR3 loop reads CASSLSSIAKNIQYF. The CDR3 nucleotides read TGTGCCAGCAGTTTATCCAGTATAGCCAAAAACATTCAGTACTTC.

This chain's CDR3 is CASQSSPNTGELFF. In nucleotides, the CDR3 is TGTGCCAGCCAGTCGAGCCCGAACACCGGGGAGCTGTTTTTT. This chain joins TRBV25-1 and TRBJ2-2; D is uncertain. Germline V CDR1 and CDR2: MGHDK, SYGVNS. The germline V and J ends were trimmed by 8 bases and 0 bases, with 10 bases remaining between them. CDR3 size: 14 residues. The full variable domain, with the rest looked up from reference TRBV25-1 and TRBJ2-2, is EADIYQTPRYLVIGTGKKITLECSQTMGHDKMYWYQQDPGMELHLIHYSYGVNSTEKGDLSSESTVSRIRTEHFPLTLESARPSHTSQYLCASQSSPNTGELFFGEGSRLTVL.

The V and J genes are TRBV7-3 and TRBJ2-3; D uncertain. Trimming stripped 3 bases from V and 3 bases from J, with 16 bases between. CDR1 is SGHTA and CDR2 is FQGTGA in the germline V gene. This CDR3 region has 16 residues. Written as DNA, the CDR3 is TGTGCCAGCAGCTTTCGGGCCGGCCTCACGACAGATACGCAGTATTTT. It codes for CASSFRAGLTTDTQYF. Full variable domain (remainder filled in from reference TRBV7-3 and TRBJ2-3): GAGVSQTPSNKVTEKGKYVELRCDPISGHTALYWYRQSLGQGPEFLIYFQGTGAADDSGLPNDRFFAVRPEGSVSTLKIQRTERGDSAVYLCASSFRAGLTTDTQYFGPGTRLTVL.

This clonotype was observed a handful of times. The chain recombines TRBV4-2 with TRBJ1-4, with D uncertain. This CDR3 comprises 16 residues. Trimming removed 1 base from V and 0 bases from J, with 9 bases in between. Per germline, CDR1 LGHNA and CDR2 YNFKEQ. The DNA of the CDR3 is TGTGCCAGCAGCCAAGCCCGCTCTGCAACTAATGAAAAACTGTTTTTT. Encoded protein: CASSQARSATNEKLFF.

V is TRBV20-1 and J is TRBJ1-6; 7 bases are a match to TRBD1. V gave up 0 bases and J gave up 10 bases; unmatched junction bases: 12. CDR3 length equals 16 residues. Germline CDR1 is DFQATT and CDR2 is SNEGSKA (reference sequence). CDR3 in DNA: TGCAGTGCTAGAGATTCTAGGGACAGTTCAGGATCACCCCTCCACTTT. It encodes CSARDSRDSSGSPLHF.

The rearrangement links TRBV7-2 to TRBJ2-5; D gene uncertain. The CDR3 loop spans 12 amino acids. Per the germline V gene, CDR1 is SGHTA and CDR2 is FQGNSA. Trimming stripped 2 bases from V and 5 bases from J, with 6 bases between. CDR3 in amino acids: CASSLNEETQYF. The CDR3, as DNA: TGTGCCAGCAGCTTAAATGAGGAGACCCAGTACTTC.

Here the CDR3 DNA reads TGTGCCACCGCCGAGGGGGGGGAAATCTCCAATGAGCAGTTCTTC. It translates to CATAEGGEISNEQFF. The chain has TRBV12-3 or TRBV12-4 and TRBJ2-1, with a tentative D call TRBD2 (7 bases). The CDR3 length is 15 residues. The germline V and J ends were trimmed by 10 bases and 6 bases, with 22 bases remaining between them.

This clonotype was recorded only once. In nucleotides, the CDR3 is TGCAGTGCTAGACGCCTTCACGGGGAGCTGTTTTTT. This gives the protein CSARRLHGELFF. The rearrangement links TRBV20-1 to TRBJ2-2; no firm D call. This CDR3 comprises 12 residues. Between the trimmed V and J ends, which lost 2 bases and 7 bases, there was a span of 8 bases. Germline CDR1 is DFQATT and CDR2 is SNEGSKA (reference sequence).

This clonotype was counted only a few times. The V and J genes are TRBV29-1 and TRBJ2-3; 11 bases fit TRBD2. This CDR3 spans 12 amino acids. Germline CDR1 SQVTM, CDR2 ANQGSEA. V trimming: 8 bases; J trimming: 5 bases; junction bases outside the gene matches: 3. The chain's CDR3 is CSYGLAGDTQYF. CDR3 DNA sequence: TGCAGCTACGGACTAGCGGGAGATACGCAGTATTTT.

This rearrangement joins TRBV20-1 to TRBJ1-5, with D possibly being TRBD1 (6 bases). CDR1 and CDR2 (germline): DFQATT, SNEGSKA (reference sequence). CDR3 length: 14 amino acids. The V gene lost 7 bases and the J gene lost 2 bases, with 15 bases spanning the gap. For the CDR3, the DNA is TGCAGTGTTATACAGGGCACGGGCAATCAGCCCCAGCATTTT. It translates to CSVIQGTGNQPQHF.

The rearrangement joins TRBV5-1 to TRBJ2-7, with D maybe TRBD2 (5 bases). CDR1 and CDR2 from the germline V gene are SGHRS and YFSETQ. V was cut by 0 bases and J by 7 bases, with 17 bases left in between. CDR3 length: 15 residues. DNA for the CDR3: TGCGCCAGCAGCTTGGATGCGGACTCCTACAATGAGCAGTACTTC. Amino acids: CASSLDADSYNEQYF. Full variable domain (missing parts from reference TRBV5-1 and TRBJ2-7): KAGVTQTPRYLIKTRGQQVTLSCSPISGHRSVSWYQQTPGQGLQFLFEYFSETQRNKGNFPGRFSGRQFSNSRSEMNVSTLELGDSALYLCASSLDADSYNEQYFGPGTRLTVT.

This clonotype has a handful of counts. J is TRBJ2-5 and V is TRBV4-3; 7 bases line up with TRBD1. The CDR3 is made up of 17 amino acids. Germline V lookup: CDR1 LGHNA, CDR2 YSLEER. The V segment lost 4 bases and the J segment 11 bases; nucleotides outside the gene matches: 22. The CDR3 DNA is TGCGCCAGCAGCCCTAACCGCGGACAGGCTGGGAACAATGAGCAGTACTTC. Amino acid sequence: CASSPNRGQAGNNEQYF.